This is a list of T cell receptor beta chains from one sample in a study of metastatic and nonmetastatic thyroid tumors. TCRdb recomputed clones from the PCR reads via MiXCR. The sample includes 31,000 or so clones, 25% to 30% of them seen just once. The sequenced sample was blood. The receptor set was obtained from a female donor with papillary thyroid cancer or a benign thyroid nodule (not recorded which). Some clones in this sample may be carry-over from other donors' samples. Each CDR3 is given with its conserved first and last residue. The D gene is left open where the match is weak. Clone size is shown for a subset of rows, as once, few, many or a class of expanded clone.

abundance	j_gene	d_gene	v_gene	CDR3aa	CDR3nt
-	TRBJ2-3	-	TRBV28	CASSLTDPRQKAQYF	TGTGCCAGCAGTTTAACCGACCCGAGGCAAAAAGCGCAGTATTTT
many	TRBJ1-2	-	TRBV3-1	CASRPNGRRYGYTF	TGTGCCAGCAGACCTAATGGCCGACGCTATGGCTACACCTTC
few	TRBJ2-7	-	TRBV27	CASSNQGMAYEQYF	TGTGCCAGCAGTAACCAGGGGATGGCCTACGAGCAGTACTTC
many	TRBJ1-5	-	TRBV18	CASSPNVGSNQPQHF	TGTGCCAGCTCACCAAACGTGGGTAGCAATCAGCCCCAGCATTTT
-	TRBJ2-7	TRBD1	TRBV6-1	CASSATLVDRGQEYEQYF	TGTGCCAGCAGTGCGACTCTAGTGGACAGGGGGCAAGAGTACGAGCAGTACTTC
few	TRBJ1-3	-	TRBV10-2	CASREAADSGNTIYF	TGCGCCAGCAGGGAGGCTGCCGACTCTGGAAACACCATATATTTT
-	TRBJ2-7	TRBD1	TRBV4-1	CASSLWTGDEQYF	TGCGCCAGCAGCCTTTGGACAGGGGACGAGCAGTACTTC
-	TRBJ2-2	-	TRBV6-2/TRBV6-3	CASSYNEVGELFF	TGTGCCAGCAGTTATAATGAGGTCGGGGAGCTGTTTTTT
-	TRBJ1-2	-	TRBV4-1	CASSQDRGRGYTF	TGCGCCAGCAGCCAAGATCGGGGACGTGGCTACACCTTC
few	TRBJ2-3	TRBD2	TRBV6-1	CASRSLLAPRTDTQYF	TGTGCCAGCAGAAGCCTACTAGCGCCCCGCACAGATACGCAGTATTTT
many	TRBJ1-2	-	TRBV7-3	CASSPYRQGNYGYTF	TGTGCCAGCAGCCCCTACCGGCAGGGGAACTATGGCTACACCTTC
many	TRBJ1-1	-	TRBV7-9	CASSLAAGATEAFF	TGTGCCAGCAGCTTAGCGGCAGGGGCCACTGAAGCTTTCTTT